This T cell receptor (beta chain) is drawn from a study of vaccination and CD4 T cells after COVID-19. Whole-study results and caveats: Spike mono-reactivity applied to 304 of 307 vaccine-specific clones detected in convalescent patients.

V lost 6 bases to trimming and J lost 1 base; unmatched junction nucleotides: 4. CDR3 length equals 15 residues. Germline assignment: CDR1 MNHEY and CDR2 SMNVEV (reference sequence). Indicated treatment: roughly ten-day PBMC culture with coronavirus spike peptide pools or control peptides (ViraFEST assay). ViraFEST sequenced TCRs after peptide-pool expansion of antigen-specific T cells. About this clonotype itself: Antigen specificity is unknown.

An Oncomine TCR Beta short-read assay was used to sequence the DNA from cultured CD4+ T cells. TCRdb re-analysed the PCR reads in MiXCR, keeping a single row per CDR3 protein. The data contain fewer than 15,000 distinct CDR3 sequences, approximately 40% of them singletons. What was sequenced was CD4+ T cells from blood, cultured in vitro. This clonotype was sampled from a human donor who had recovered from COVID-19. The chain couples TRBV27 to TRBJ2-7; 12 bases match TRBD2. The CDR3 loop is CASRELAGGSYEQYF. The CDR3, as DNA: TGTGCCAGCAGGGAACTAGCGGGAGGATCCTACGAGCAGTACTTC.